This TCR beta chain was profiled in a study of post-analysis software for immune sequencing data. Whole-study results and caveats: TRBV segments more frequent in patients than in controls numbered several and included TRBV5-6, TRBV5-1 and TRBV20-1.

This clonotype occurred a few times. The antigen is not known. This CDR3 has 14 amino acids. V lost 3 bases and J 2 bases, leaving 12 bases between the germline ends. Germline CDR1 is DFQATT and CDR2 is SNEGSKA (reference sequence). Tagging with unique molecular identifiers was a feature of the TCR beta cDNA libraries. TCRdb analysed the PCR reads with MiXCR anew, one entry per CDR3 protein. The table lists about 540,000 distinct CDR3 sequences, around a third of them singletons. The sample taken for sequencing was blood. The sequence was collected from a girl aged 2-17 years with multiple sclerosis. The V gene is TRBV20-1, the J gene TRBJ2-3; D not certain. The CDR3 here is CSARKVTTTDTQYF. The CDR3 nucleotides read TGCAGTGCTAGGAAGGTGACGACCACAGATACGCAGTATTTT.